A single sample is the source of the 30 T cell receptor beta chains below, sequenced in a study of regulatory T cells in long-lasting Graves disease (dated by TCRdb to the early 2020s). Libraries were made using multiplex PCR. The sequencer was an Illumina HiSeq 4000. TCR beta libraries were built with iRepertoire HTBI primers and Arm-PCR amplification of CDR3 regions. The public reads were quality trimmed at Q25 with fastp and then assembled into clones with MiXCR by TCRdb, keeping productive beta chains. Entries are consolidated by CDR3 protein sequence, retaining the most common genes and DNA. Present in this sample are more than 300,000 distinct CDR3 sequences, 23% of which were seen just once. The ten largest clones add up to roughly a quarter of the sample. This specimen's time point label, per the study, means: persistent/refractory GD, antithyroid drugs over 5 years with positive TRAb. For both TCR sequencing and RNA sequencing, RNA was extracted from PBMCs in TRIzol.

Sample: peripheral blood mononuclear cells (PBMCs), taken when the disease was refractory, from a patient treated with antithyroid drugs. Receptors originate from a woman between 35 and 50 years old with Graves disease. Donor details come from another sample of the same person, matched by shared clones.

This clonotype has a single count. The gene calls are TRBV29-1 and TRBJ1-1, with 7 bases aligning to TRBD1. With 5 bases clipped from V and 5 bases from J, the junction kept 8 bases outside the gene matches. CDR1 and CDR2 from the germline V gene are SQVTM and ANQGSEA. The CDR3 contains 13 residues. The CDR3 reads CSVSQGSGTEAFF. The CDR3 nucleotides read TGCAGCGTTTCACAGGGGTCTGGGACTGAAGCTTTCTTT.

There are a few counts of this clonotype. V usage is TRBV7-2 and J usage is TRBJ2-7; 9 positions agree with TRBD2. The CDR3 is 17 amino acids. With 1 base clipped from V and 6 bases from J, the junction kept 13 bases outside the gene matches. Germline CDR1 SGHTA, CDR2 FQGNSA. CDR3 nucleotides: TGTGCCAGCAGCTTAGGCGGGGGGGCGGGAGGCGGACGCGAGCAGTACTTC. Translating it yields CASSLGGGAGGGREQYF.

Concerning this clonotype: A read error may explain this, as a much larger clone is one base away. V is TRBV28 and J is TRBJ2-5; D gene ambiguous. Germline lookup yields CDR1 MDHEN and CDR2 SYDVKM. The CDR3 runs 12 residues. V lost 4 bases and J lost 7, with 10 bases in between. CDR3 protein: CASSSKVGTQYF. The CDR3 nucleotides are TGTGCCAGCAGTTCAAAGGTAGGGACCCAGTACTTC.

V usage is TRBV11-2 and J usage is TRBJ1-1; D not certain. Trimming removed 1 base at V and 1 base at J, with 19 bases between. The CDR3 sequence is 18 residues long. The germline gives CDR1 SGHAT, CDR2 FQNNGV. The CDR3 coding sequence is TGTGCCAGCAGCTTAGTTCGCGGGAGTGGTGAGGAGAACACTGAAGCTTTCTTT. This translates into CASSLVRGSGEENTEAFF.

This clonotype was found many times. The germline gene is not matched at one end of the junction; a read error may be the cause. For the CDR3, the DNA is TGTGCCAGCAGTTTACCCGACAGGGAGATCTTC. Protein: CASSLPDREIF. The genes are TRBV28 and TRBJ1-2, with 7 positions matching TRBD1. This CDR3 is 11 amino acids long. Germline V gene lookup returns CDR1 MDHEN and CDR2 SYDVKM.

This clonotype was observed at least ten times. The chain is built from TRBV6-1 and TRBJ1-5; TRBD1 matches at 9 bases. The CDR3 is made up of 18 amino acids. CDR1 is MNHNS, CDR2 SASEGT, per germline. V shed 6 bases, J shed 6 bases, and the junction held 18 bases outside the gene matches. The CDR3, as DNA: TGTGCCAGCAGCCCCGACAGGGGGGTCAGCGAGTTTGGTCAGCCCCAGCATTTT. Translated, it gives CASSPDRGVSEFGQPQHF.

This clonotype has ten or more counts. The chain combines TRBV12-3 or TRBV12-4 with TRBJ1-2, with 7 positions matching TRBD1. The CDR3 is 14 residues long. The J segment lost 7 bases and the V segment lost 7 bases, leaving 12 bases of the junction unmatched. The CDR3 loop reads CASTMRQGAGGYTF. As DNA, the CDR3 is TGTGCCAGCACCATGAGACAGGGAGCGGGTGGCTACACCTTC.

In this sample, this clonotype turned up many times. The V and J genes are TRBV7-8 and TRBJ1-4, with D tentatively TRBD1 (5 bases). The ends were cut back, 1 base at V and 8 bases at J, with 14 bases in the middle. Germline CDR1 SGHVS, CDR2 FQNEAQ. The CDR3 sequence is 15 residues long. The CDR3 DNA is TGTGCCAGCAGCTTAGGGGGCAAAATGAGGGAAAAACTGTTTTTT. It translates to CASSLGGKMREKLFF.

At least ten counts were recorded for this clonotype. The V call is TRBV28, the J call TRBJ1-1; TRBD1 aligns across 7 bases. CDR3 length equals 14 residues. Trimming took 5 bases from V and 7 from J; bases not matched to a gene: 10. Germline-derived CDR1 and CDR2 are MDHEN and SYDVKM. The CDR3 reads CASSRDSPLFEAFF. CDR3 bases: TGTGCCAGCAGTCGGGACAGCCCGCTATTTGAAGCTTTCTTT.

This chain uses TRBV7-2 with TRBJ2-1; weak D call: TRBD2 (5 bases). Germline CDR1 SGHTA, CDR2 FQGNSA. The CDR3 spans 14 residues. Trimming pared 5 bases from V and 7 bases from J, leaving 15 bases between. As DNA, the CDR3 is TGTGCCAGCAGCCTCAGGACTGGGTTGAATGAGCAGTTCTTC. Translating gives CASSLRTGLNEQFF.

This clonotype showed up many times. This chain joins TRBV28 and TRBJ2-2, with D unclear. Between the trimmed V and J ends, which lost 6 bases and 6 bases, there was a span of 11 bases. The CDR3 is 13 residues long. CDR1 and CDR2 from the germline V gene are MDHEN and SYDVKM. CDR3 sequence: CASSIPFPGELFF. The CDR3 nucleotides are TGTGCCAGCAGCATCCCATTCCCCGGGGAGCTGTTTTTT.

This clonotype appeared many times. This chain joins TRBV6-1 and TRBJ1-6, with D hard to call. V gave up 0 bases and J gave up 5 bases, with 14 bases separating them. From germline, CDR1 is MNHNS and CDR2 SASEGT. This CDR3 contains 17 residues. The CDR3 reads CASSEAAGVWDNSPLHF. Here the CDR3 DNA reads TGTGCCAGCAGTGAAGCGGCGGGTGTGTGGGATAATTCACCCCTCCACTTT.

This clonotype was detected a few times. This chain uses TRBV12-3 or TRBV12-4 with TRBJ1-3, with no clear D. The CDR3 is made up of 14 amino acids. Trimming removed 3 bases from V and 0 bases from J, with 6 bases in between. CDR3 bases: TGTGCCAGCAGTTTGAGCGGCTCTGGAAACACCATATATTTT. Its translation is CASSLSGSGNTIYF.

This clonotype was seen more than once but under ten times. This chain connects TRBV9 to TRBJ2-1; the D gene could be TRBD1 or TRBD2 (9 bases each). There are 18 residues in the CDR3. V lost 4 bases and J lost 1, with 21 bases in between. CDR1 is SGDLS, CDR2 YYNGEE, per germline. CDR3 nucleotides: TGTGCCAGCAGCCACCGGACAGGGGCGGGGGGGTCCTACAATGAGCAGTTCTTC. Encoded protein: CASSHRTGAGGSYNEQFF.

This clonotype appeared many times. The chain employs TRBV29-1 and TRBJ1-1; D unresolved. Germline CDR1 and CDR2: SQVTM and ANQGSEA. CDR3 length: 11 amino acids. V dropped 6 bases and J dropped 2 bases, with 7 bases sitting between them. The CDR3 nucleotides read TGCAGCGTGATGTTAAACACTGAAGCTTTCTTT. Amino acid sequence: CSVMLNTEAFF.

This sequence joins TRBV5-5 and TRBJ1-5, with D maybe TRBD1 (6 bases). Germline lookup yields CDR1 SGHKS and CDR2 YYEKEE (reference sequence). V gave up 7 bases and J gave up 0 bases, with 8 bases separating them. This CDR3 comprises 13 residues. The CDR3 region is CASGGGSNQPQHF. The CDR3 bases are TGTGCCAGCGGAGGGGGTAGCAATCAGCCCCAGCATTTT.

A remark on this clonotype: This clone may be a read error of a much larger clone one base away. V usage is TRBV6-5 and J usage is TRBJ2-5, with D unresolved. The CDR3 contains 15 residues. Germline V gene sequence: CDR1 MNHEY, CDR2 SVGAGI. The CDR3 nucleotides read TGTGCCAGCAGTTACTCGGTGGCCAGAAAAGAGACCCAGTGCTTC. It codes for CASSYSVARKETQCF.

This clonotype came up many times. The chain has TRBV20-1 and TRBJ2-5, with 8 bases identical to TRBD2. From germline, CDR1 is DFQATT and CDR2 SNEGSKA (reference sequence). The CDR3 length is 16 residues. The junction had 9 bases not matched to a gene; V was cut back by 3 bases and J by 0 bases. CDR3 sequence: CSARYRASGYQETQYF. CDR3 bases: TGCAGTGCTAGGTATCGGGCTAGCGGGTACCAAGAGACCCAGTACTTC.

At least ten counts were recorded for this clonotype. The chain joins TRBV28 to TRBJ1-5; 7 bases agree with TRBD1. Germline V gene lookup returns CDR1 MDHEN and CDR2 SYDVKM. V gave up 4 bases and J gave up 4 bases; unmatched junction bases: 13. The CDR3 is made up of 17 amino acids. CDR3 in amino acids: CASSSPGGENRNQPQHF. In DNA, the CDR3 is TGTGCCAGCAGTTCCCCAGGGGGGGAGAACCGGAATCAGCCCCAGCATTTT.

The CDR3 nucleotides are TGTGCCAGTAAAAAGACTAGCGGCACAGATACGCAGTATTTT. It specifies CASKKTSGTDTQYF. The chain links TRBV19 to TRBJ2-3; 8 nucleotides align to TRBD2. Germline CDR1 reads LNHDA; CDR2 reads SQIVND (reference sequence). J gave up 1 base and V 7 bases, and 4 bases lay outside the gene matches. The CDR3 loop spans 14 amino acids.

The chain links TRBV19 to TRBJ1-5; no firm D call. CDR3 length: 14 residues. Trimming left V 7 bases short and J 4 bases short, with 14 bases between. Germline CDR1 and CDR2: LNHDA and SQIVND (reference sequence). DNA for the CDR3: TGTGCCAGTAAAGAGAACCTCGGTAATCAGCCCCAGCATTTT. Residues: CASKENLGNQPQHF.

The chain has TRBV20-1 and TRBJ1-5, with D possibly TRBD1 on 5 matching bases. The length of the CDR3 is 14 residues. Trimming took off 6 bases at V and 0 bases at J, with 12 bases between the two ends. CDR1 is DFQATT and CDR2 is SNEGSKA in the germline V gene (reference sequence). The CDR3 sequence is CSALPGDSNQPQHF. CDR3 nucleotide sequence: TGCAGTGCACTCCCGGGGGATAGCAATCAGCCCCAGCATTTT.

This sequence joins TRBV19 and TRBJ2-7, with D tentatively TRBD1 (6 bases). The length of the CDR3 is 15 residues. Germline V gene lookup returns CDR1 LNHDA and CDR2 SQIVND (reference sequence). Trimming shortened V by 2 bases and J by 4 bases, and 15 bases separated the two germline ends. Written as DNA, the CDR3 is TGTGCCAGTAGTATACGTGCAGGGGCCGGTTACGAGCAGTACTTC. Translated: CASSIRAGAGYEQYF.

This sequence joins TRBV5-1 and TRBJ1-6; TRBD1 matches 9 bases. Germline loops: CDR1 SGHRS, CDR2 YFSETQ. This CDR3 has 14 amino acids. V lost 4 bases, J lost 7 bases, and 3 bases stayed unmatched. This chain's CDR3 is CASSGGQGNSPLHF. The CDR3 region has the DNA TGCGCCAGCAGCGGTGGACAGGGGAATTCACCCCTCCACTTT.

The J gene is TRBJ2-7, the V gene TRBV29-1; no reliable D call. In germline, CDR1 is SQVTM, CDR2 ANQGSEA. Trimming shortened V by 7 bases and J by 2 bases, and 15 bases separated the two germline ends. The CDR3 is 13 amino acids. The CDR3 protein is CSAIPQETYEQYF. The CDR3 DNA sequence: TGCAGCGCTATACCGCAAGAGACCTACGAGCAGTACTTC.

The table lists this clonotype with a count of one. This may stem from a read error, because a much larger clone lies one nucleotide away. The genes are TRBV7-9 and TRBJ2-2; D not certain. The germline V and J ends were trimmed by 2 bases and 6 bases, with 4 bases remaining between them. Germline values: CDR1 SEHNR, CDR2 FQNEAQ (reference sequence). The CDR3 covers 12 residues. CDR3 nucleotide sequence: TGTGCCAGCAGCTTAAACGCCGGGGAGCTGTTTTTT. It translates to CASSLNAGELFF.

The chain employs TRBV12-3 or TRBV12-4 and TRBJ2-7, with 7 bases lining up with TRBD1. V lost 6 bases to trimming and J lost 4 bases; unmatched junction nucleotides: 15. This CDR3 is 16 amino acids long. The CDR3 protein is CASRNKPGTVPYEQYF. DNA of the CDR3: TGTGCCAGCAGAAACAAACCCGGGACAGTACCTTACGAGCAGTACTTC.

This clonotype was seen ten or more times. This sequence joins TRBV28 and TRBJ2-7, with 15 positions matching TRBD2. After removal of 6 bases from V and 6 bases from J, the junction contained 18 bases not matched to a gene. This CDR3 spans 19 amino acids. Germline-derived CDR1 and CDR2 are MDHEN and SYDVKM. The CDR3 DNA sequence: TGTGCCAGCAGATTACTTCCCGGGACTAGCGGGAGGAATCCCCCCGAGCAGTACTTC. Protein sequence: CASRLLPGTSGRNPPEQYF.

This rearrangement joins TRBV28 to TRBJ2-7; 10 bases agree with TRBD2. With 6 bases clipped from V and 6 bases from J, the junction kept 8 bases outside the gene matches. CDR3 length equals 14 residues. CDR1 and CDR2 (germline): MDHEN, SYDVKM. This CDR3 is CASRTTSGLTEQYF. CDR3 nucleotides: TGTGCCAGCAGGACGACTAGCGGGCTTACCGAGCAGTACTTC. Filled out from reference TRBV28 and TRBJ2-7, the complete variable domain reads DVKVTQSSRYLVKRTGEKVFLECVQDMDHENMFWYRQDPGLGLRLIYFSYDVKMKEKGDIPEGYSVSREKKERFSLILESASTNQTSMYLCASRTTSGLTEQYFGPGTRLTVT.

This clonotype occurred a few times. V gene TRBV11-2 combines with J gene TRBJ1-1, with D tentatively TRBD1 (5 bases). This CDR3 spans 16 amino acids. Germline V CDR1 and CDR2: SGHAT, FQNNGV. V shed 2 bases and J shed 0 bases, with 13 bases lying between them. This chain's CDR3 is CASSLKQVVMNTEAFF. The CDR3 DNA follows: TGTGCCAGCAGCTTAAAACAGGTTGTTATGAACACTGAAGCTTTCTTT.